These 14 T cell receptor beta chains share one sample of origin, sequenced in a study of T cells after posttransplantation cyclophosphamide. Profiling relied on immunoSEQ multiplex PCR, and the TCRdb table lists in-frame clones only, not all of them. The data show about 9,200 clones, 75% to 90% seen once. Sequencing input: memory CD4+ T cells sorted from PBMCs. These receptors originate from a woman in her fifties or sixties in good health, CMV-negative, and a related stem cell transplant donor.

This chain connects TRBV5-1 to TRBJ2-5; TRBD2 agrees at 7 bases. The CDR3 loop spans 16 amino acids. V shed 4 bases and J 4 bases; nucleotides not matched to a gene: 13. Looked up from germline, CDR1 is SGHRS and CDR2 is YFSETQ. CDR3 sequence (DNA): TGCGCCAGCAGCCTCCCCGGGGGGAGGGTCGGAGAGACCCAGTACTTC. Translation gives CASSLPGGRVGETQYF.

This chain joins TRBV29-1 and TRBJ1-5; tentatively, D is TRBD1 (6 bases). CDR3 size: 13 residues. The V gene's germline CDR1 is SQVTM and CDR2 ANQGSEA. Trimming cost V 7 bases and J 4 bases, with 14 bases left between them. CDR3: CSAKSDRNQPQHF. CDR3 DNA sequence: TGCAGCGCGAAATCTGACAGGAATCAGCCCCAGCATTTT. Using reference TRBV29-1 and TRBJ1-5 for the parts outside the CDR3, the full variable domain is SAVISQKPSRDICQRGTSLTIQCQVDSQVTMMFWYRQQPGQSLTLIATANQGSEATYESGFVIDKFPISRPNLTFSTLTVSNMSPEDSSIYLCSAKSDRNQPQHFGDGTRLSIL.

The chain joins TRBV5-1 to TRBJ2-1; TRBD2 matches 8 bases. The junction had 8 bases not matched to a gene; V was cut back by 2 bases and J by 7 bases. The germline V gene has CDR1 SGHRS and CDR2 YFSETQ. There are 15 residues in the CDR3. CDR3 DNA: TGCGCCAGCAGCTTCCGGCGGGAGGAGAAGAATGAGCAGTTCTTC. Translation: CASSFRREEKNEQFF.

The V gene is TRBV7-9, the J gene TRBJ2-1, with TRBD2 matching over 9 bases. V was pared by 0 bases and J by 4 bases, with 7 bases of the junction left unmatched. Germline CDR1 and CDR2: SEHNR and FQNEAQ (reference sequence). The CDR3 is 17 residues long. CDR3: CASSLASRGGSYNEQFF. As DNA, the CDR3 is TGTGCCAGCAGCTTAGCGTCGCGGGGGGGCTCTTACAATGAGCAGTTCTTC. Full variable domain (remainder filled in from reference TRBV7-9 and TRBJ2-1): DTGVSQNPRHKITKRGQNVTFRCDPISEHNRLYWYRQTLGQGPEFLTYFQNEAQLEKSRLLSDRFSAERPKGSFSTLEIQRTEQGDSAMYLCASSLASRGGSYNEQFFGPGTRLTVL.

The chain is built from TRBV9 and TRBJ2-7; D may be TRBD1 (6 bases). The CDR3 length is 14 residues. Trimming shortened V by 4 bases and J by 6 bases, and 17 bases separated the two germline ends. Germline lookup yields CDR1 SGDLS and CDR2 YYNGEE. CDR3 residues: CASSPPGQGAEQYF. The DNA of the CDR3 is TGTGCCAGCAGCCCGCCGGGACAAGGGGCCGAGCAGTACTTC.

V usage is TRBV19 and J usage is TRBJ2-5; the match to TRBD2 covers 7 bases. Trimming removed 7 bases from V and 4 bases from J; junction bases left unmatched: 12. Germline CDR1 and CDR2: LNHDA and SQIVND (reference sequence). This CDR3 is 15 amino acids long. CDR3 DNA: TGTGCCAGTAAGGCGCTGGGAGGGCCAGGAGAGACCCAGTACTTC. Translation gives CASKALGGPGETQYF. The full variable domain, rest sourced from reference TRBV19 and TRBJ2-5, is DGGITQSPKYLFRKEGQNVTLSCEQNLNHDAMYWYRQDPGQGLRLIYYSQIVNDFQKGDIAEGYSVSREKKESFPLTVTSAQKNPTAFYLCASKALGGPGETQYFGPGTRLLVL.

The rearrangement joins TRBV27 to TRBJ2-1; 9 positions match TRBD2. The CDR3 length is 16 residues. Germline CDR1 is MNHEY and CDR2 is SMNVEV (reference sequence). J lost 4 bases, V lost 1 base, and 5 bases had no gene match. As DNA, the CDR3 is TGTGCCAGCAGTTTATGGGGCGGGGGGGTGTACAATGAGCAGTTCTTC. Translated: CASSLWGGGVYNEQFF.

A note on this clone: Compared with germline, one end of the junction differs, possibly owing to a read error. Within the sample, other DNA sequences also encode this same CDR3. The V gene is TRBV28, the J gene TRBJ1-6; tentatively, D is TRBD1 (5 bases). Per the germline V gene, CDR1 is MDHEN and CDR2 is SYDVKM. CDR3 size: 14 residues. The CDR3 DNA reads as TGTGCCAGCAGTCTCGGGGGAGATAATTCCCCCCTCCACTTT. This codes for CASSLGGDNSPLHF.

There are a few counts of this clone. V is TRBV14 and J is TRBJ1-4; 8 positions match TRBD1. Germline V gene data show CDR1 as SGHDN and CDR2 as FVKESK. V was pared by 4 bases and J by 6 bases, with 4 bases of the junction left unmatched. The CDR3 has 14 amino acids. CDR3 sequence reads: CASSPTGVDEKLFF. CDR3 in DNA: TGTGCCAGCAGCCCGACAGGGGTTGATGAAAAACTGTTTTTT.

This clone was seen once. Other DNA sequences of this sample code for an identical CDR3. The chain couples TRBV12-5 to TRBJ1-2; possible D gene TRBD1, 6 bases. Trimming removed 5 bases from V and 12 bases from J, with 16 bases in between. The CDR3 runs to 12 residues. Germline values: CDR1 LGHNT, CDR2 FRNRAP. CDR3 loop: CASGHGTGGNTF. DNA of the CDR3: TGTGCTAGTGGTCATGGGACGGGGGGCAACACCTTC.

The rearrangement joins TRBV2 to TRBJ1-4; TRBD1 matches 8 bases. After removal of 4 bases from V and 0 bases from J, the junction contained 4 bases not matched to a gene. CDR1 and CDR2 (germline): SNHLY, FYNNEI. CDR3 size: 16 residues. CDR3 coding DNA: TGTGCCAGCAGTGGGCAGGGGGCCTCAACTAATGAAAAACTGTTTTTT. This translates into CASSGQGASTNEKLFF.

The chain carries TRBV19 and TRBJ2-3; 12 bases align to TRBD2. This CDR3 comprises 16 residues. The J segment lost 6 bases and the V segment lost 4 bases, leaving 8 bases of the junction unmatched. From germline, CDR1 is LNHDA and CDR2 SQIVND (reference sequence). The CDR3 DNA sequence: TGTGCCAGTAGTAAACGACTAGCGGGAGCCCAGGATACGCAGTATTTT. This codes for CASSKRLAGAQDTQYF.

In regard to this clone: Other nucleotide sequences from this sample produce the same CDR3. The rearrangement uses TRBV4-3 and TRBJ1-6; D is possibly TRBD1 (6 bases). Germline loops: CDR1 LGHNA, CDR2 YSLEER. Trimming removed 0 bases from V and 8 bases from J, with 11 bases in between. The CDR3 is made up of 15 amino acids. The CDR3 region is CASSQEAGADSPLHF. The DNA for the CDR3 is TGCGCCAGCAGCCAAGAGGCGGGGGCTGATTCACCCCTCCACTTT.

The chain recombines TRBV9 with TRBJ2-1; the match to TRBD2 covers 9 bases. V lost 0 bases and J lost 2; bases outside the gene matches: 3. This CDR3 is 16 amino acids long. The germline V gene encodes CDR1 SGDLS and CDR2 YYNGEE. The CDR3 reads CASSVELAGAYNEQFF. Here the CDR3 DNA reads TGTGCCAGCAGCGTAGAACTAGCGGGCGCCTACAATGAGCAGTTCTTC.